This T cell receptor delta chain was observed in a study of delta chains in infants with herpesvirus infections. Background on the study: A public fetal Vdelta1/Vgamma8 clonotype was sought in postnatally CMV-infected infants. General observations from the study: About 20% of the 18 CMV-infected infants carried the public Vdelta1 clonotype, including one congenital. The public clonotype appeared only at the first post-infection time point. Public-clonotype frequency seemingly fell with older age at infection.

The ends lost 2 bases at V and 0 bases at J; junction bases unmatched: 3. The CDR3 is 19 residues long. Germline lookup yields CDR1 GEAIGNYY and CDR2 EKD. As concerns this clone: Its target is unknown. Given a much more abundant clone one base away, this may be a read error. Other DNA sequences in this specimen translate into the identical CDR3.

Reverse transcription of PBMC RNA used primers specific for the gamma and delta chains. TCRdb redid the clone calls on the RT-PCR reads with CATT. The sample records several hundred delta-chain clones, about 34% being singletons. The material was peripheral blood, obtained at time point 1 of longitudinal follow-up. This TCR came from a human donor who was a Ugandan infant, either HIV-exposed or HIV-unexposed (not recorded which). The rearrangement joins TRDV2 to TRDJ3; 13 nucleotides match TRDD3. CDR3 protein: CACDILGDTRSWDTRQMFF. CDR3 sequence (DNA): TGTGCCTGTGACATACTGGGGGATACGCGCTCCTGGGACACCCGACAGATGTTTTTC.